The present entry profiles one T cell receptor beta chain with its context. Its cognate antigen is unknown. These data originate in a study of radiation and T cells in renal cell carcinoma. Study-wide results and caveats: From baseline, blood top tumor clonotypes peaked at 2 weeks post-radiation. No pretreatment tumor biopsies were available for baseline clonotypes.

CDR3 size: 15 residues. Germline assignment: CDR1 SGHRS and CDR2 YFSETQ. V was pared by 2 bases and J by 3 bases, with 14 bases between. The table came from immunoSEQ multiplex PCR; TCRdb's copy has only in-frame clones and leaves some out. The sample yields 50,000 to 65,000 clones, 65% to 80% seen once. Time point here: blood 4 weeks post-SBRT, at nephrectomy. Treatment given: 15 Gy SBRT to primary tumor, nephrectomy 4 weeks later. Nephrectomy followed 15 Gy stereotactic body radiation by 4 weeks. The tumor was a clear cell renal cell carcinoma. Sequences were derived from blood, sampled from a patient whose treatment included radiotherapy and nephrectomy. The rearrangement joins TRBV5-1 to TRBJ1-2; TRBD1 might be the D (5 bases). This clonotype was obtained from a man between 60 and 75 years old with renal cell carcinoma. The CDR3, as DNA: TGCGCCAGCAGCTTAACGGGACTCACAGACTATGGCTACACCTTC. Translated, it gives CASSLTGLTDYGYTF.